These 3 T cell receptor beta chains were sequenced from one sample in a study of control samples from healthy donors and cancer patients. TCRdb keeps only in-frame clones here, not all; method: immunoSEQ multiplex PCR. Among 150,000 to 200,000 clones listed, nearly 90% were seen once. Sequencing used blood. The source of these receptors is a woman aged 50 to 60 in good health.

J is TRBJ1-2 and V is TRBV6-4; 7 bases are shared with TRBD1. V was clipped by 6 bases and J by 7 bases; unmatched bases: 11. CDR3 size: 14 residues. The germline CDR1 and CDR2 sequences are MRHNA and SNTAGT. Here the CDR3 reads CASREGTGAAGYTF. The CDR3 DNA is TGTGCCAGCAGGGAGGGCACAGGGGCGGCTGGCTACACCTTC.

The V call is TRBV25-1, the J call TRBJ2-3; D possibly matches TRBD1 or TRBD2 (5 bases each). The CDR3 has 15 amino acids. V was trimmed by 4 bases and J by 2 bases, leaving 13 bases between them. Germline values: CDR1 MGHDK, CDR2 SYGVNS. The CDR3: CASSGGRSPTDTQYF. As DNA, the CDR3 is TGTGCCAGCAGTGGGGGACGGTCCCCCACAGATACGCAGTATTTT.

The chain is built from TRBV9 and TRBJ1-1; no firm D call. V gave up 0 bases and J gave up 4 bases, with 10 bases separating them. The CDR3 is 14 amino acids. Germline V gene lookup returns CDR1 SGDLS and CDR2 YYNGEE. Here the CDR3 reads CASSVGYGFTEAFF. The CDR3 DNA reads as TGTGCCAGCAGCGTAGGTTATGGGTTCACTGAAGCTTTCTTT. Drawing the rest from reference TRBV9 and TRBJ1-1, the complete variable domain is DSGVTQTPKHLITATGQRVTLRCSPRSGDLSVYWYQQSLDQGLQFLIQYYNGEERAKGNILERFSAQQFPDLHSELNLSSLELGDSALYFCASSVGYGFTEAFFGQGTRLTVV.